This TCR beta chain is from a study of molecular identifiers for immune sequencing clone quantification. Notes on the study in general: Identical TCR molecules can share a barcode, and this sharing could underestimate highly expanded clone sizes. Jurkat TCR RNA spiked in from one cell (amid some 1 million naive cells) was reportedly detectable.

TCRdb processed the PCR reads anew with MiXCR; each CDR3 protein has one entry. The top ten clones hold under 1.5% of a sample with roughly 65,000 distinct CDR3 sequences, less than 20% of them seen once. Germline V gene lookup returns CDR1 LGHNA and CDR2 YSLEER. This CDR3 contains 14 residues. V shed 1 base and J 6 bases; nucleotides not matched to a gene: 6. As concerns this clonotype: What it binds is unknown. It may be a read error: a sequence one base away is much more abundant.

Sorted cells numbering roughly 18,000 to 1,000,000, with 10%, 30% or 50% RNA, yielded the naive CD8 libraries. As CD8+CD4-CCR7+CD45RA+ cells, naive CD8 T cells were sorted. This chain links TRBV4-3 with TRBJ2-7; 7 nucleotides agree with TRBD2. This receptor was taken from a human donor in good health. Some libraries in this study had Jurkat cell RNA spiked in. Sample: naive CD8+ T cells from blood, with Jurkat cell RNA spiked in. Noted subset: FACS-sorted CD8+CD4-CCR7+CD45RA+ naive T cells. CDR3 in amino acids: CASSQGLAFCEQYF. CDR3 nucleotide sequence: TGCGCCAGCAGCCAAGGACTAGCTTTCTGCGAGCAGTACTTC.